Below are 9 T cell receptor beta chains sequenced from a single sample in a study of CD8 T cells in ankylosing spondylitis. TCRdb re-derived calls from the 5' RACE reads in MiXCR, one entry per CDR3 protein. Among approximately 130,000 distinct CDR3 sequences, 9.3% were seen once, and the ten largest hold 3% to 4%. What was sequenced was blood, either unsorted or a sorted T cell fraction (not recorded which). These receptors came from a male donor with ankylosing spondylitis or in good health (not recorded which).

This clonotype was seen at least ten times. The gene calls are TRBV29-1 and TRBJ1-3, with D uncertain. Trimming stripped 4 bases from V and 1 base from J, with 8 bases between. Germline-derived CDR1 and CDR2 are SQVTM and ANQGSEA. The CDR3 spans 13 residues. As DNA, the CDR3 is TGCAGCGTTGCCGAGCTTTCTGGAAACACCATATATTTT. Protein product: CSVAELSGNTIYF.

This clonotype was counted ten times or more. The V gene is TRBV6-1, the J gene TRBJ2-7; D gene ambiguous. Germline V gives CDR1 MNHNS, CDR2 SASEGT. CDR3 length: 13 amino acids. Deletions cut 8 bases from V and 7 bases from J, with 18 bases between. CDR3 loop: CASGGPTKREQYF. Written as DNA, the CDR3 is TGTGCCAGCGGCGGTCCCACAAAGAGGGAGCAGTACTTC.

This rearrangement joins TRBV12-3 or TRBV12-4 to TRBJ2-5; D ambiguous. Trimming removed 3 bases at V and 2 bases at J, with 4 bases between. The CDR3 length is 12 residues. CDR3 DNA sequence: TGTGCCAGCAGTTTCCTTCAAGAGACCCAGTACTTC. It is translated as CASSFLQETQYF.

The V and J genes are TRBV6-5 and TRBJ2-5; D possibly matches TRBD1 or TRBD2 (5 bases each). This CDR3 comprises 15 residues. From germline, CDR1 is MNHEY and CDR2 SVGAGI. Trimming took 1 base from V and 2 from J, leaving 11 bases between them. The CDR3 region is CASSYFGTGQETQYF. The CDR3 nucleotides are TGTGCCAGCAGTTACTTTGGGACGGGGCAAGAGACCCAGTACTTC.

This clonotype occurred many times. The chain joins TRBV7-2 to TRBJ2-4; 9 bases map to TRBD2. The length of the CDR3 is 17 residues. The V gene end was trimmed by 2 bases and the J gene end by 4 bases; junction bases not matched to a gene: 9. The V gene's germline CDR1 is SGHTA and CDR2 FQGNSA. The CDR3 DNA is TGTGCCAGCAGCTTACAAGCGGGAGGTGGAGGAAAAAACATTCAGTACTTC. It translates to CASSLQAGGGGKNIQYF.

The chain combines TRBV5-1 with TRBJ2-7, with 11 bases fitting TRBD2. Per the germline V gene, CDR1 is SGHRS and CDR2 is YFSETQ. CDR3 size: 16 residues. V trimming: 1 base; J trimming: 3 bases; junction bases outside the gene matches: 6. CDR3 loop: CASSLRGLADGYEQYF. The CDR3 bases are TGCGCCAGCAGCTTGAGGGGACTAGCGGACGGCTACGAGCAGTACTTC. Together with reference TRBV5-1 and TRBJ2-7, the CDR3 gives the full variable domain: KAGVTQTPRYLIKTRGQQVTLSCSPISGHRSVSWYQQTPGQGLQFLFEYFSETQRNKGNFPGRFSGRQFSNSRSEMNVSTLELGDSALYLCASSLRGLADGYEQYFGPGTRLTVT.

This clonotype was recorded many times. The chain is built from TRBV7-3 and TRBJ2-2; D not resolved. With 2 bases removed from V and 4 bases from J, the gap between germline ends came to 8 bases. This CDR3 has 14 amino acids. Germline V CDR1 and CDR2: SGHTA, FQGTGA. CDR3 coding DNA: TGTGCCAGCAGCTTAGTTGGCAGCACCGGGGAGCTGTTTTTT. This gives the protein CASSLVGSTGELFF.

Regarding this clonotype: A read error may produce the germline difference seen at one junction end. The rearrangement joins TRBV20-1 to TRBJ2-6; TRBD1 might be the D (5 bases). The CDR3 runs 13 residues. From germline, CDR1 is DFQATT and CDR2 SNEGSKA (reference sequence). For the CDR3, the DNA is TGCAGTGCGTTGGGGCATGGGGCCAACGGCCTGACTTTC. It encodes CSALGHGANGLTF.

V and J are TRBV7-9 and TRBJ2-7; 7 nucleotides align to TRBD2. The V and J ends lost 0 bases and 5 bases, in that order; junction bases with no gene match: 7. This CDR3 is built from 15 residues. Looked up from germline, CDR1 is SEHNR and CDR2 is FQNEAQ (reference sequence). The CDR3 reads CASSLAMGGVDEQYF. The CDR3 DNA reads TGTGCCAGCAGCTTAGCAATGGGGGGGGTCGACGAGCAGTACTTC.